The entry below gives a single TCR beta chain sequence along with its context. Antigen specificity is unknown. The junction shows a germline mismatch at one end, possibly a read error. This entry is derived from a study of blood T cells in healthy people across ages. Findings and limits, study-wide: Lack of knowledge of donor CMV status possibly confounded expanded clonotype changes. TCR beta diversity was tightly associated with the proportion of naive T cells.

Every sample yielded at least 6.5 million isolated PBMCs. This CDR3 spans 15 amino acids. Germline V lookup: CDR1 LGHNA, CDR2 YNFKEQ. The authors ran a second PCR of about 6 to 11 cycles using a sample-barcoded 5' primer and a J-beta primer mix. TCRdb re-analysed the 5' RACE reads in MiXCR, keeping a single row per CDR3 protein. In the table there are over 1,300,000 distinct CDR3 sequences, approximately 59% of which are singletons. Sequenced material: blood. The chain is built from TRBV4-2 and TRBJ2-7, with D unresolved. The sequence was obtained from a man aged 18 to 29 in good health. CDR3: CASSEETGFSYEQYF. CDR3 DNA: TGTGCCAGCAGCGAAGAGACCGGGTTTTCCTACGAGCAGTACTTC.